This T cell receptor (beta chain) stems from a study of T cell repertoires in cytomegalovirus infection. Whole-study context: Matching HLA type, along with CMV infection, was indicated by public TCR beta signatures. The study's findings and limits: HLA-C-restricted CMV-specific TCR beta clonotypes prevailed in the ex vivo response.

A single record per CDR3 protein comes from TCRdb applying MiXCR to the reads. The sample yields hundreds of thousands of distinct CDR3 sequences, 20% to 25% seen once. Germline lookup yields CDR1 SEHNR and CDR2 FQNEAQ (reference sequence). The V gene lost 5 bases and the J gene lost 2 bases, with 7 bases spanning the gap. This CDR3 is 12 amino acids long. This clonotype has just a few counts. Its antigen is as yet unknown. Sequenced sample: CD8+ T cells from PBMCs. This TCR was sampled from a human donor in good health (CMV status not recorded). Some clones in this sample may be carry-over from other donors' samples. The chain recombines TRBV7-9 with TRBJ2-7; possible D gene TRBD1, 6 bases. As DNA, the CDR3 is TGTGCCAGCAGCCCAGGGGCCTACGAGCAGTACGTC. Residues: CASSPGAYEQYV.